The table lists the clone carrying this T cell receptor (beta chain) with a count of one. Its antigen is as yet unknown. The record originates from a study of somatic mutations in cytotoxic T cells in rheumatoid arthritis. The overall study: At nearly 100% purity, some V beta antibody-stained T-cell populations were flow-sorted, and these included V beta1+ cells that were sequenced for TCRB.

Germline V gene sequence: CDR1 SNHLY, CDR2 FYNNEI. With V trimmed by 2 bases and J by 9 bases, 4 bases remained unmatched. This CDR3 region has 13 residues. It was blood donors, 55% to 65% female and with a median age of 56 years (range roughly 20-80), who served as healthy controls. Findings and limits, study-wide: No antigen targets were known for the expanded CD8+ clones.

The table came from immunoSEQ multiplex PCR; TCRdb's copy has only in-frame clones and leaves some out. Found here are 9,500 to 15,000 clones, around 86% of them singletons; the top ten hold approximately 14%. The chain couples TRBV2 to TRBJ2-1; 7 nucleotides align to TRBD1. The sequencing input was CD8+ T cells sorted from blood. The receptor was isolated from a woman aged 55-75 years in good health. In DNA form, the CDR3 reads TGTGCCAGCAGTGAAACAGGGGTGGGTGAGCAGTTCTTC. Its protein is CASSETGVGEQFF.